These T cell receptor beta chains were read from a single sample in a study of CD8 T cells in ankylosing spondylitis. MiXCR, run by TCRdb on the 5' RACE reads, gives a single entry per CDR3 protein. The sample has about 510,000 distinct CDR3 sequences; about 5.2% are singletons. The sample comprised blood, either unsorted or a sorted T cell fraction (not recorded which). All receptors come from a male donor with ankylosing spondylitis. Both conserved end residues are part of each CDR3. The D gene is left open where the match is weak. The size entry is marked missing in some rows and otherwise reads once, few, many or a size class.

CDR3 DNA: TGTGCCAGCAGCTCGACTCTAGACACTGAAGCTTTCTTT
CDR3 protein: CASSSTLDTEAFF
D gene: .
clone size: many
J gene: TRBJ1-1
V gene: TRBV7-9

CDR3 DNA: TGCGCCAGCAGCTCTCTCTCCACTAGCGGGAGCGAGCAGTACTTC
CDR3 protein: CASSSLSTSGSEQYF
D gene: TRBD2
clone size: .
J gene: TRBJ2-7
V gene: TRBV5-1

CDR3 DNA: TGTGCCAGCAGCACCAGCTCCGGGACAGGGGTGCTGTTTTTT
CDR3 protein: CASSTSSGTGVLFF
D gene: TRBD1
clone size: .
J gene: TRBJ1-4
V gene: TRBV11-2

CDR3 DNA: TGTGCCAGCAGCGTAGCGGTACCGGGAGGAGGCACAGATACGCAGTATTTT
CDR3 protein: CASSVAVPGGGTDTQYF
D gene: TRBD2
clone size: many
J gene: TRBJ2-3
V gene: TRBV9

CDR3 DNA: TGTGCCAGCAGCCGCGGACTAGCGGGTCTGGATACGCAGTATTTT
CDR3 protein: CASSRGLAGLDTQYF
D gene: TRBD2
clone size: .
J gene: TRBJ2-3
V gene: TRBV9

CDR3 DNA: TGCAGCGCGCCGACAGGGGGAGATGAGCAGTTCTTC
CDR3 protein: CSAPTGGDEQFF
D gene: TRBD1
clone size: .
J gene: TRBJ2-1
V gene: TRBV29-1

CDR3 DNA: TGCAAGGGGGTTGCAGATACGCAGTATTTT
CDR3 protein: CKGVADTQYF
D gene: .
clone size: many
J gene: TRBJ2-3
V gene: TRBV20-1

CDR3 DNA: TGTGCCAGCAGCCGACCGTCTGGGGCCAACGTCCTGACTTTC
CDR3 protein: CASSRPSGANVLTF
D gene: .
clone size: many
J gene: TRBJ2-6
V gene: TRBV28

CDR3 DNA: TGCAGTGCTAGATCGCAGGCCCACCCCAGCGTCCTGACTTTC
CDR3 protein: CSARSQAHPSVLTF
D gene: .
clone size: few
J gene: TRBJ2-6
V gene: TRBV20-1

CDR3 DNA: TGTGCCAGCAGCATCGGACTAGCGGGGAGTGCGACCCAGTACTTC
CDR3 protein: CASSIGLAGSATQYF
D gene: TRBD2
clone size: many
J gene: TRBJ2-5
V gene: TRBV9

CDR3 DNA: TGTGCCACCAGCAGTCTAGTGGGAAGAGAGACCCAGTACTTC
CDR3 protein: CATSSLVGRETQYF
D gene: .
clone size: few
J gene: TRBJ2-5
V gene: TRBV15

CDR3 DNA: TGTGCCAGCAGCTTAACCTTAGAGACCCAGTACTTC
CDR3 protein: CASSLTLETQYF
D gene: .
clone size: many
J gene: TRBJ2-5
V gene: TRBV7-2

CDR3 DNA: TGTGCCAGCAGCTTAAGCGGGGTCGGCTCCTACGAGCAGTACTTC
CDR3 protein: CASSLSGVGSYEQYF
D gene: TRBD2
clone size: few
J gene: TRBJ2-7
V gene: TRBV11-2

CDR3 DNA: TGCGCCAGCAGCTTGGCGACCGGGGAGATATATGGCTACACCTTC
CDR3 protein: CASSLATGEIYGYTF
D gene: .
clone size: many
J gene: TRBJ1-2
V gene: TRBV5-1

CDR3 DNA: TGCGGGCCGGAGTTTTCAGATACGCAGTATTTT
CDR3 protein: CGPEFSDTQYF
D gene: .
clone size: many
J gene: TRBJ2-3
V gene: TRBV20-1

CDR3 DNA: TGTGCCAGCAGTTTTGTGGGGAACAATGAGCAGTTCTTC
CDR3 protein: CASSFVGNNEQFF
D gene: .
clone size: .
J gene: TRBJ2-1
V gene: TRBV27

CDR3 DNA: TGCGCCAGCAGCTTGGGACAGCTGGTCGCAGGGGAGCTGTTTTTT
CDR3 protein: CASSLGQLVAGELFF
D gene: .
clone size: .
J gene: TRBJ2-2
V gene: TRBV5-1

CDR3 DNA: TGCGCCAGCAGCGGGACTAGCGGGATCGGGGAGCAGTACTTC
CDR3 protein: CASSGTSGIGEQYF
D gene: TRBD2
clone size: many
J gene: TRBJ2-7
V gene: TRBV5-1

CDR3 DNA: TGTGCCAGCAGCTATGGAGCGGACACTGAAGCTTTCTTT
CDR3 protein: CASSYGADTEAFF
D gene: .
clone size: many
J gene: TRBJ1-1
V gene: TRBV7-9

CDR3 DNA: TGTGCCAGCAGCGATAAAGGGCAAGAGACCCAGTACTTC
CDR3 protein: CASSDKGQETQYF
D gene: .
clone size: many
J gene: TRBJ2-5
V gene: TRBV5-6

CDR3 DNA: TGTGCCAGCAGCCAAGGGCTAGCGGGGGTCACAGATACGCAGTATTTT
CDR3 protein: CASSQGLAGVTDTQYF
D gene: TRBD2
clone size: .
J gene: TRBJ2-3
V gene: TRBV3-1

CDR3 DNA: TGCGCCAGCAGCCGGGCCGAGACCCAGTACAATGAGCAGTTCTTC
CDR3 protein: CASSRAETQYNEQFF
D gene: .
clone size: many
J gene: TRBJ2-1
V gene: TRBV4-3

CDR3 DNA: TGTGCCATCAGTCGTACAAAGGCCCCTGGGGCCAACGTCCTGACTTTC
CDR3 protein: CAISRTKAPGANVLTF
D gene: .
clone size: .
J gene: TRBJ2-6
V gene: TRBV10-3

CDR3 DNA: TGTGCCATCAGTGCTGACACAAACTACGAGCAGTACTTC
CDR3 protein: CAISADTNYEQYF
D gene: .
clone size: many
J gene: TRBJ2-7
V gene: TRBV10-3